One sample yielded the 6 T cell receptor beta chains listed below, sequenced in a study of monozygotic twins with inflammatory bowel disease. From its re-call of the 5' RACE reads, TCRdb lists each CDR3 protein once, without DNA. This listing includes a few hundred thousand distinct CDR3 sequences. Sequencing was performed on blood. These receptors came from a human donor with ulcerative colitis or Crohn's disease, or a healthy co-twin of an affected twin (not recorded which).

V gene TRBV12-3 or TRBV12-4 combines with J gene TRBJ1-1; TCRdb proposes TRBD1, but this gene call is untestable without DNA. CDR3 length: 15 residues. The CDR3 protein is CASSFRRGGLTEAFF.

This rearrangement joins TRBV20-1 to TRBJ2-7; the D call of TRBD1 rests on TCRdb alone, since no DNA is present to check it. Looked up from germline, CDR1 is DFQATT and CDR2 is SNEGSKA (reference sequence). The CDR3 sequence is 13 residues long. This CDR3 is CSARIVQGYEQYF.

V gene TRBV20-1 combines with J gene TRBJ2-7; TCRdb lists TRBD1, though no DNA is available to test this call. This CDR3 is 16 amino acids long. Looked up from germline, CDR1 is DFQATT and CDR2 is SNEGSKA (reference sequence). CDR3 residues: CSARVSSGQGTYEQYF.

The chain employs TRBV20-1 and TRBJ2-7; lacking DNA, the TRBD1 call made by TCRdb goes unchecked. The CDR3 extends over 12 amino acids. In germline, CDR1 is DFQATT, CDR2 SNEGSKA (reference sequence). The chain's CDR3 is CSAGQGGREQYF.

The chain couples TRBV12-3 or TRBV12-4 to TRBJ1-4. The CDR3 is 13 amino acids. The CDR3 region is CASTKDIIEKRFF.

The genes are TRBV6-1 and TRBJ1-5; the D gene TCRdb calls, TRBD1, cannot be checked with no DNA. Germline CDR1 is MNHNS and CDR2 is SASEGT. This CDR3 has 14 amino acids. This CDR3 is CASSPQTRGQPQHF.